The next 6 T cell receptor beta chains were all read from a single sample in a study of early T cells in non-severe SARS-CoV-2 infection. TCRdb re-called the 5' RACE reads through MiXCR, storing one row per CDR3 protein. The sample has fewer than 40,000 distinct CDR3 sequences, approximately 7.1% seen once. The sample here was whole blood, taken at baseline. These receptors came from an adult who was a healthcare worker with PCR-confirmed SARS-CoV-2 infection or an uninfected control (not recorded which).

Only a few counts were recorded for this clonotype. The chain is built from TRBV30 and TRBJ1-6; tentatively, D is TRBD1 (5 bases). V dropped 3 bases and J dropped 4 bases, with 7 bases sitting between them. Germline V CDR1 and CDR2: GTSNPN, SVGIG (reference sequence). The CDR3 sequence is 13 residues long. The CDR3 spells CAWSREYNSPLHF. In nucleotides, the CDR3 is TGTGCCTGGAGCAGGGAGTATAATTCACCCCTCCACTTT.

The rearrangement joins TRBV29-1 to TRBJ2-1, with 9 nucleotides matching TRBD2. This CDR3 comprises 13 residues. Germline CDR1 SQVTM, CDR2 ANQGSEA. J gave up 10 bases and V 4 bases, and 8 bases lay outside the gene matches. The CDR3 DNA follows: TGCAGCGTTGGTCGAGAAAGCGGGGGGGAGCAGTTCTTC. Translated, it gives CSVGRESGGEQFF.

This clonotype appeared many times. The J gene is TRBJ2-3, the V gene TRBV4-3; no definite D call. CDR3 length: 15 amino acids. CDR1 LGHNA and CDR2 YSLEER come from the germline V gene. Trimming pared 0 bases from V and 0 bases from J, leaving 7 bases between. CDR3 amino acids: CASSQDMASTDTQYF. The CDR3 region has the DNA TGCGCCAGCAGCCAAGATATGGCCAGCACAGATACGCAGTATTTT.

In its sample, this clonotype was seen a few times. The chain joins TRBV18 to TRBJ2-4; a possible D gene is TRBD2 (5 bases). CDR1 and CDR2 (germline): KGHSH, LQKENI. V was pared by 1 base and J by 4 bases, with 14 bases between. The CDR3 is made up of 16 amino acids. For the CDR3, the DNA is TGTGCCAGCTCACCACTTGGGGAGAAATTTAAAAACATTCAGTACTTC. Translated, it gives CASSPLGEKFKNIQYF.

This sequence joins TRBV20-1 and TRBJ2-7, with 9 bases that match TRBD1. Unmatched junction bases numbered 3, after V lost 6 bases and J lost 6 bases. Germline values: CDR1 DFQATT, CDR2 SNEGSKA (reference sequence). The CDR3 length is 11 residues. CDR3 region: CSANRGPEQYF. The CDR3 nucleotides are TGCAGTGCAAACAGGGGGCCCGAGCAGTACTTC.

This clonotype was detected a few times. The V and J genes are TRBV14 and TRBJ2-6; D ambiguous. Trimming removed 3 bases from V and 2 bases from J, with 11 bases in between. The germline V gene has CDR1 SGHDN and CDR2 FVKESK. The length of the CDR3 is 16 residues. The CDR3 sequence: CASSHLGRAGANVLTF. Written as DNA, the CDR3 is TGTGCCAGCAGCCACCTTGGGCGCGCTGGGGCCAACGTCCTGACTTTC.